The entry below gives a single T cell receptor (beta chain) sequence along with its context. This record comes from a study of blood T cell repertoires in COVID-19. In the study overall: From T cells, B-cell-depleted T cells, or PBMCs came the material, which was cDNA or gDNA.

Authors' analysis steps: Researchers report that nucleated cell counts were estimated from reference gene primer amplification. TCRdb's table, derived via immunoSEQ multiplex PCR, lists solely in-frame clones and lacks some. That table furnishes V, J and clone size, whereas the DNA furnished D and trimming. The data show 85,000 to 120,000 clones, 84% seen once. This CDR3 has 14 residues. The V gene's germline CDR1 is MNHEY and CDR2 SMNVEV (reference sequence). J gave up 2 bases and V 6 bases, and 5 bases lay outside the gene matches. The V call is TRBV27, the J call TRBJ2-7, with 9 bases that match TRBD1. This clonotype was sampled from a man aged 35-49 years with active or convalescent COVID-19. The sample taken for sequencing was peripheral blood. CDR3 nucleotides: TGTGCCAGCAGCCATAGGGACAGGGCCTACGAGCAGTACTTC. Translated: CASSHRDRAYEQYF.